A selection of T cell receptor beta chains follows, all from one sample in a study of graft-versus-host responses after intestinal transplantation. Only in-frame clones appear in the TCRdb table, and some are missing; sequencing was by immunoSEQ multiplex PCR. The sample shows under 30,000 clones, about 93% of them seen only once. This sample comprised PBMCs, obtained roughly 29 days after intestinal transplant. The receptors here all came from a human patient who received an intestinal transplant, so some T cells may come from the graft donor. The conserved cysteine and the conserved F or W are not part of the CDR3 here.

V,length,CDR3
TRBV5-5,16,ASSSEPGHMSSGNTIY
TRBV23-1,8,ASSGREQY
TRBV5-1,12,ASSLGGLNYGYT
TRBV9,13,ASSRRDMANYGYT
TRBV4-1,16,ASSQSSGEALAKNIQY
TRBV30,10,AWSVLAGIQY
TRBV5-4,15,ASSSGVKVKNTGELF
TRBV2,13,ASRGQGANTGELF
TRBV4-2,16,ASSQEKFLISGANVLT
TRBV7-9,13,ASSPGLARFNEQF
TRBV5-5,13,ASSWGLAGQETQY
TRBV4-3,16,ASSQDLASGGLMETQY
TRBV11-3,15,ASSLDRGGTPHYEQY
TRBV7-9,13,ASSHVGQGEQPQH
TRBV19,12,ASSENGALGGYT
TRBV7-8,14,ASSFREGHPANEQF
TRBV5-5,14,ASSLGIGGLEMDYT
TRBV29-1,11,SVEEANTGELF